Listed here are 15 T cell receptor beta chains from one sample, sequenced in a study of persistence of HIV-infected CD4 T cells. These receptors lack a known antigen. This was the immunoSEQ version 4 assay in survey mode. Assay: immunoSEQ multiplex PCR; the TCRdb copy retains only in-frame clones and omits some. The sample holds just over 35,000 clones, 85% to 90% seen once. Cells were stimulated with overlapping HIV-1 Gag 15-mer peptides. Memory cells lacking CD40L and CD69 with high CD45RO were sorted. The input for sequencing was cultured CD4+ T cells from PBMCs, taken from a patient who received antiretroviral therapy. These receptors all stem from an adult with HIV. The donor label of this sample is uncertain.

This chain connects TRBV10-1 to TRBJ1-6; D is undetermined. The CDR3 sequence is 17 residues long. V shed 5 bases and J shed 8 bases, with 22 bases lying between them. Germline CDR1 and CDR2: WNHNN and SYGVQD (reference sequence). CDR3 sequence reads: CASSPGRGGSQDSPLHF. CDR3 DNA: TGCGCCAGCAGTCCCGGACGCGGAGGGAGTCAAGATTCACCCCTCCACTTT.

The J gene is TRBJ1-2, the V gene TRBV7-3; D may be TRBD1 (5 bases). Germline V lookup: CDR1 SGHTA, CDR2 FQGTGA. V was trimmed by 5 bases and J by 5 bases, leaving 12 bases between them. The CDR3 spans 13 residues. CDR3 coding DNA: TGTGCCAGCAGCCTCGGGACCGAATATGGCTACACCTTC. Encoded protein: CASSLGTEYGYTF.

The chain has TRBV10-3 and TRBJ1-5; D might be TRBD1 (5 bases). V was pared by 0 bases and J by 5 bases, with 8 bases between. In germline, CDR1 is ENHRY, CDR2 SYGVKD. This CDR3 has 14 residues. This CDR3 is CAISESRGDQPQHF. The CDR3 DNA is TGTGCCATCAGTGAGTCGAGGGGAGATCAGCCCCAGCATTTT.

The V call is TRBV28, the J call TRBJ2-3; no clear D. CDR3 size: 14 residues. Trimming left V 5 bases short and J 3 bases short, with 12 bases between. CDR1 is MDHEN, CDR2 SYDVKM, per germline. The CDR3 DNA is TGTGCCAGCAGTCTATCCCCCGGAACAGATACGCAGTATTTT. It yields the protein CASSLSPGTDTQYF.

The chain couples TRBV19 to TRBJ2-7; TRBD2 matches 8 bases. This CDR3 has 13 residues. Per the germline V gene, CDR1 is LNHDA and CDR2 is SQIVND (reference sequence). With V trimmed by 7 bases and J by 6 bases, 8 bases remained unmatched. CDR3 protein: CASTGQRGSEQYF. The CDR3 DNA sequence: TGTGCCAGTACCGGCCAGCGGGGGTCCGAGCAGTACTTC.

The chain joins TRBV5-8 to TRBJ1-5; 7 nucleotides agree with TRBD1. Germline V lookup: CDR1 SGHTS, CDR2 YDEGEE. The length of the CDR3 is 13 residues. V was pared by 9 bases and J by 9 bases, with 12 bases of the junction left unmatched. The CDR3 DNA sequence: TGTGCCACCGCGATTATACAGGGGCGGCCCCAGCATTTT. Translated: CATAIIQGRPQHF.

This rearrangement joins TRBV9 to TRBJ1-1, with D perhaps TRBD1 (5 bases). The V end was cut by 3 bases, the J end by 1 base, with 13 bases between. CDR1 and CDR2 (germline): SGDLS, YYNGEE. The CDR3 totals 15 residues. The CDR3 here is CASSEDVGRNTEAFF. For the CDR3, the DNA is TGTGCCAGCAGCGAAGATGTGGGACGGAACACTGAAGCTTTCTTT.

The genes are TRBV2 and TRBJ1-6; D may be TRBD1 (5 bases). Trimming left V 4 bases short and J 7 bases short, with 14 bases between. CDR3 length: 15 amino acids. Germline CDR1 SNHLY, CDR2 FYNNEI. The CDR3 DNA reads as TGTGCCAGCAGTGGGACATCCGAGCGGAATTCACCCCTCCACTTT. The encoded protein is CASSGTSERNSPLHF.

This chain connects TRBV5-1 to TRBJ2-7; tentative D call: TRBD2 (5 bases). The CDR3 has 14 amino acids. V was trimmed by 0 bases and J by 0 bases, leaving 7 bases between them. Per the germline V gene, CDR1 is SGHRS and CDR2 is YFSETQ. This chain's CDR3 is CASSLEGSSYEQYF. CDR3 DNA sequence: TGCGCCAGCAGCTTGGAAGGGAGCTCCTACGAGCAGTACTTC.

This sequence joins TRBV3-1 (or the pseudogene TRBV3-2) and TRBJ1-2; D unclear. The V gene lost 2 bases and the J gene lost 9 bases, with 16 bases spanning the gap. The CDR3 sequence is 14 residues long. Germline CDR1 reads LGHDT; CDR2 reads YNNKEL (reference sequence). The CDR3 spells CASSQSAAAGSYTF. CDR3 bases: TGTGCCAGCAGCCAAAGTGCGGCGGCCGGGAGCTACACCTTC.

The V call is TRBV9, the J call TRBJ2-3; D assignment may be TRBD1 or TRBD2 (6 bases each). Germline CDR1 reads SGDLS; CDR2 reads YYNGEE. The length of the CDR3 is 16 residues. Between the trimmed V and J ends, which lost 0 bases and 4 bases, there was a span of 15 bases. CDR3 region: CASSVDGGANPDTQYF. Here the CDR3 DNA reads TGTGCCAGCAGCGTAGACGGGGGCGCAAACCCAGATACGCAGTATTTT.

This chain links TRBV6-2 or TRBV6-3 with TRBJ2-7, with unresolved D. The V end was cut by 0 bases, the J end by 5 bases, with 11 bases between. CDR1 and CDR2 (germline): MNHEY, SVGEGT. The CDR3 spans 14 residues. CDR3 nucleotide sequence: TGTGCCAGCAGTTACTCGTGGACCCCCAACGAGCAGTACTTC. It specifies CASSYSWTPNEQYF.

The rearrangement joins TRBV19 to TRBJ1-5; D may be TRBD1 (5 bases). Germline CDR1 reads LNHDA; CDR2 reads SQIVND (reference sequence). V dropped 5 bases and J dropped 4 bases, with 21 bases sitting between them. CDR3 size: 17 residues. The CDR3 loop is CASSYTSGVGGNQPQHF. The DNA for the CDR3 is TGTGCCAGTAGTTACACCTCGGGGGTGGGTGGAAATCAGCCCCAGCATTTT.

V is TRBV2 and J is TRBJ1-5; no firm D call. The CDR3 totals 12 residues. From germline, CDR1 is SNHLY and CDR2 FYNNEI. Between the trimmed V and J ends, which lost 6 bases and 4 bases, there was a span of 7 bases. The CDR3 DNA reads TGTGCCAGCAGCCCGAGAAATCAGCCCCAGCATTTT. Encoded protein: CASSPRNQPQHF.

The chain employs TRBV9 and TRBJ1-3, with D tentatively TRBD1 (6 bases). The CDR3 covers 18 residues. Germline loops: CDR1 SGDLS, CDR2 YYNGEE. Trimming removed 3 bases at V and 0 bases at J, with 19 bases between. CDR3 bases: TGTGCCAGCAGCGACGCCGTGGACAGATTACACTCTGGAAACACCATATATTTT. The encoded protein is CASSDAVDRLHSGNTIYF.